The 12 T cell receptor beta chains below all came from one sample that was sequenced in a study of vaccination and CD4 T cells after COVID-19. Treatment defined: 10-day PBMC culture with coronavirus spike peptide pools or control peptides (ViraFEST assay). Their cognate antigens are unknown. Sequenced with the Oncomine TCR Beta short-read assay was DNA taken from cultured CD4+ T cells. In TCRdb, the PCR reads were re-called with MiXCR into one record per CDR3 protein. The sample contains about 14,000 distinct CDR3 sequences, over 50% of which appear only once. Sequenced material: CD4+ T cells from blood, cultured in vitro. These receptors all come from a human donor who had recovered from COVID-19.

V usage is TRBV28 and J usage is TRBJ2-7; the match to TRBD1 covers 10 bases. The CDR3 runs to 16 residues. V lost 5 bases and J lost 0; bases outside the gene matches: 7. The V gene's germline CDR1 is MDHEN and CDR2 SYDVKM. This CDR3 reads CASSEGTGVSSYEQYF. The CDR3 nucleotides are TGTGCCAGCAGTGAAGGGACAGGGGTAAGCTCCTACGAGCAGTACTTC.

V and J are TRBV20-1 and TRBJ1-1, with 11 positions matching TRBD1. The CDR3 runs 13 residues. Germline V lookup: CDR1 DFQATT, CDR2 SNEGSKA (reference sequence). V was clipped by 5 bases and J by 4 bases; unmatched bases: 3. This CDR3 is CSAPGTGGTEAFF. As DNA, the CDR3 is TGCAGTGCTCCCGGGACAGGGGGCACTGAAGCTTTCTTT.

The chain is built from TRBV27 and TRBJ2-1, with 7 bases that match TRBD2. With V trimmed by 5 bases and J by 9 bases, 19 bases remained unmatched. Germline CDR1 and CDR2: MNHEY and SMNVEV (reference sequence). CDR3 length: 17 residues. The CDR3: CASSPPRWLGRFGEQFF. CDR3 coding DNA: TGTGCCAGCAGTCCCCCTCGGTGGCTCGGGAGGTTTGGTGAGCAGTTCTTC.

This clonotype was recorded a few times. The chain is built from TRBV19 and TRBJ1-5, with 7 bases aligning to TRBD1. V gave up 5 bases and J gave up 9 bases; unmatched junction bases: 13. From germline, CDR1 is LNHDA and CDR2 SQIVND (reference sequence). The CDR3 totals 15 residues. The CDR3 is CASSGRDRLQRPQHF. In nucleotides, the CDR3 is TGTGCCAGTAGTGGCCGGGACAGATTACAGCGGCCCCAGCATTTT.

The rearrangement joins TRBV6-9 to TRBJ1-2, with TRBD1 matching over 10 bases. V trimming: 9 bases; J trimming: 5 bases; junction bases outside the gene matches: 15. CDR1 is MNHGY, CDR2 SVAAGI, per germline. This CDR3 region has 16 residues. The CDR3 DNA follows: TGTGCCAGGGGTCTGGCCGGGACAGGGGAACGGTATGGCTACACCTTC. Translation: CARGLAGTGERYGYTF.

The J gene is TRBJ1-6, the V gene TRBV12-3 or TRBV12-4; D may be TRBD1 (5 bases). V was pared by 3 bases and J by 8 bases, with 11 bases between. This CDR3 region has 14 residues. The CDR3 is CASSLSGVHSPLHF. The DNA of the CDR3 is TGTGCCAGCAGTTTGTCGGGGGTGCATTCACCCCTCCACTTT.

This clonotype was detected only a few times. The J gene is TRBJ2-3, the V gene TRBV20-1, with D unresolved. V lost 3 bases, J lost 0 bases, and 7 bases lay in between. This CDR3 comprises 13 residues. CDR1 DFQATT and CDR2 SNEGSKA come from the germline V gene (reference sequence). The CDR3 loop is CSASRRSTDTQYF. The CDR3 nucleotides read TGCAGTGCTAGTCGGAGAAGCACAGATACGCAGTATTTT.

V and J are TRBV15 and TRBJ1-2, with a weak D call TRBD1 (5 bases). Trimming removed 0 bases at V and 3 bases at J, with 11 bases between. This CDR3 region has 15 residues. Germline CDR1 and CDR2: LNHNV and YYDKDF (reference sequence). CDR3 in amino acids: CATSRELGVHYGYTF. In DNA form, the CDR3 reads TGTGCCACCAGCAGAGAATTAGGGGTACACTATGGCTACACCTTC.

The CDR3 protein is CSAKWRGEVETQYF. The CDR3 nucleotides read TGCAGTGCTAAATGGAGGGGAGAAGTGGAGACCCAGTACTTC. This sequence joins TRBV20-1 and TRBJ2-5; D possibly corresponds to TRBD2 (6 bases). Germline assignment: CDR1 DFQATT and CDR2 SNEGSKA (reference sequence). V lost 4 bases and J 5 bases, leaving 17 bases between the germline ends. The CDR3 totals 14 residues.

The rearrangement links TRBV11-3 to TRBJ2-1, with D tentatively TRBD2 (6 bases). V was trimmed by 5 bases and J by 7 bases, leaving 27 bases between them. The CDR3 covers 18 residues. Germline V gene data show CDR1 as SGHNT and CDR2 as YENEEA. This CDR3 reads CASSPIGAGSLGQNEQFF. The CDR3 DNA reads as TGTGCCAGCAGCCCCATCGGCGCCGGGAGCCTAGGGCAGAATGAGCAGTTCTTC.

V gene TRBV7-2 combines with J gene TRBJ2-1; 7 nucleotides agree with TRBD2. CDR1 and CDR2 from the germline V gene are SGHTA and FQGNSA. The CDR3 has 17 amino acids. V was pared by 7 bases and J by 5 bases, with 17 bases of the junction left unmatched. In DNA form, the CDR3 reads TGTGCCAGCACCATCCCGAGGGGCCTAGCGGCACACAATGAGCAGTTCTTC. As protein: CASTIPRGLAAHNEQFF.

This rearrangement joins TRBV7-9 to TRBJ2-5, with 9 bases identical to TRBD1. Germline V lookup: CDR1 SEHNR, CDR2 FQNEAQ (reference sequence). The CDR3 sequence is 16 residues long. Trimming at V came to 3 bases and at J to 0 bases, leaving 5 bases not matched to a gene. DNA for the CDR3: TGTGCCAGCAGCTTTTCGACAGGGGGGTACCAAGAGACCCAGTACTTC. This codes for CASSFSTGGYQETQYF.